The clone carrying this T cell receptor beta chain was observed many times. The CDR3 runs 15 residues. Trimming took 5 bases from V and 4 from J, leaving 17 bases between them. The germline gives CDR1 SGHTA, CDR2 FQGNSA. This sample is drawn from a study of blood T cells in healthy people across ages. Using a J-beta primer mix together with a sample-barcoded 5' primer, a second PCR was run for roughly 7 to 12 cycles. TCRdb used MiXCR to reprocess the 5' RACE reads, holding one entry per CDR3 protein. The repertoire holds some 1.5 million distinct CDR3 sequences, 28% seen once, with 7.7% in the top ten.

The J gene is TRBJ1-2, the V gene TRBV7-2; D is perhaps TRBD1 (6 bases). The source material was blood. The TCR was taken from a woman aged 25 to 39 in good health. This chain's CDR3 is CASSPAPTGSYGYTF. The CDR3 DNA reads TGTGCCAGCAGCCCCGCGCCGACAGGTTCCTATGGCTACACCTTC.